The 30 T cell receptor beta chains below come from one sample, sequenced in a study of cytomegalovirus exposure and HLA in healthy donors. Libraries were prepared by immunoSEQ multiplex PCR; TCRdb keeps only in-frame clonotypes and omits some of them. This sample carries 80,000 to 100,000 clones, approximately 90% of them seen once, and the ten largest clones take 2% to 2.5%. The sequenced sample was PBMCs. Every receptor here comes from a young man in good health and CMV-seronegative.

This chain connects TRBV7-6 to TRBJ2-3, with D maybe TRBD2 (5 bases). V was shortened by 1 base and J by 4 bases, with 9 bases between the two germline ends. Germline-derived CDR1 and CDR2 are SGHVS and FNYEAQ. This CDR3 is 14 amino acids long. The CDR3 region has the DNA TGTGCCAGCAGCTTAGTGGGGAGACCAGATACGCAGTATTTT. This codes for CASSLVGRPDTQYF.

The V gene is TRBV6-5, the J gene TRBJ1-1; perhaps TRBD1 as D (6 bases). Trimming cost V 5 bases and J 0 bases, with 10 bases left between them. Germline lookup yields CDR1 MNHEY and CDR2 SVGAGI. CDR3 length: 14 residues. The CDR3 sequence is CASSIDRLNTEAFF. The CDR3 DNA is TGTGCCAGCAGTATAGACAGGCTGAACACTGAAGCTTTCTTT.

CDR3 DNA sequence: TGTGCCAGTAGTACTATCACTAGCGGGGGGGCCGGGGAGCTGTTTTTT. Amino acid sequence: CASSTITSGGAGELFF. The chain carries TRBV19 and TRBJ2-2; 13 nucleotides line up with TRBD2. After removal of 4 bases from V and 6 bases from J, the junction contained 5 bases not matched to a gene. The germline CDR1 and CDR2 sequences are LNHDA and SQIVND (reference sequence). This CDR3 has 16 amino acids.

Here the CDR3 DNA reads TGTGCCAGCAGCTTGGACGGGGGGGTCGAGACCCAGTACTTC. It yields the protein CASSLDGGVETQYF. This sequence joins TRBV5-8 and TRBJ2-5; 8 bases match TRBD2. Germline lookup yields CDR1 SGHTS and CDR2 YDEGEE. The CDR3 length is 14 residues. V lost 0 bases, J lost 5 bases, and 3 bases stayed unmatched.

The rearrangement uses TRBV29-1 and TRBJ2-7; 7 nucleotides match TRBD1. The germline gives CDR1 SQVTM, CDR2 ANQGSEA. There are 15 residues in the CDR3. Trimming at V came to 5 bases and at J to 3 bases, leaving 13 bases not matched to a gene. CDR3 region: CSVPIEDRANYEQYF. DNA of the CDR3: TGCAGCGTTCCGATAGAAGACAGGGCCAACTACGAGCAGTACTTC.

This clone was seen once. J is TRBJ2-2 and V is TRBV2, with 12 bases lining up with TRBD2. V lost 3 bases, J lost 7 bases, and 9 bases stayed unmatched. CDR1 and CDR2 (germline): SNHLY, FYNNEI. The CDR3 spans 17 residues. The CDR3 DNA follows: TGTGCCAGCAGTGACCCGGGACTAGCGGGTTTTATCGGGGAGCTGTTTTTT. It yields the protein CASSDPGLAGFIGELFF.

The chain has TRBV9 and TRBJ2-7, with 7 bases lining up with TRBD2. The CDR3 covers 15 residues. Germline lookup yields CDR1 SGDLS and CDR2 YYNGEE. V lost 0 bases, J lost 2 bases, and 5 bases stayed unmatched. CDR3 protein: CASSVAASGPYEQYF. DNA of the CDR3: TGTGCCAGCAGCGTAGCCGCTAGCGGCCCCTACGAGCAGTACTTC.

The chain recombines TRBV5-5 with TRBJ1-6, with D perhaps TRBD1 (6 bases). Looked up from germline, CDR1 is SGHKS and CDR2 is YYEKEE (reference sequence). Trimming removed 4 bases from V and 2 bases from J, with 13 bases in between. The CDR3 has 16 amino acids. As DNA, the CDR3 is TGTGCCAGCAGCCCAGGGGCGCCGACCTATAATTCACCCCTCCACTTT. Its protein is CASSPGAPTYNSPLHF.

The V and J genes are TRBV7-2 and TRBJ2-7; maybe TRBD2 (5 bases). The CDR3 is 15 residues long. Per germline, CDR1 SGHTA and CDR2 FQGNSA. Trimming removed 2 bases from V and 9 bases from J, with 20 bases in between. The CDR3, as DNA: TGTGCCAGCAGCTTAAAGGGCGAGGGTTCGGTTGGGCAGTACTTC. Its translation is CASSLKGEGSVGQYF.

This rearrangement joins TRBV27 to TRBJ2-7; 7 bases are shared with TRBD1. The length of the CDR3 is 13 residues. Germline V CDR1 and CDR2: MNHEY, SMNVEV (reference sequence). V lost 4 bases and J lost 5; bases outside the gene matches: 5. In DNA form, the CDR3 reads TGTGCCAGCAGTTCCGGGACAGAGGACGAGCAGTACTTC. Protein: CASSSGTEDEQYF.

This clone was recorded once. The genes are TRBV7-9 and TRBJ2-7, with 7 bases aligning to TRBD1. CDR3 length: 16 amino acids. The V gene end was trimmed by 4 bases and the J gene end by 2 bases; junction bases not matched to a gene: 11. Germline V gives CDR1 SEHNR, CDR2 FQNEAQ (reference sequence). This CDR3 is CASSSLSGQGAYEQYF. The CDR3 DNA reads as TGTGCCAGCAGCTCACTGTCGGGGCAGGGGGCCTACGAGCAGTACTTC.

The V call is TRBV15, the J call TRBJ1-3; no clear D. The germline V and J ends were trimmed by 0 bases and 0 bases, with 6 bases remaining between them. The CDR3 runs 15 residues. CDR1 LNHNV and CDR2 YYDKDF come from the germline V gene (reference sequence). CDR3 sequence: CATSREDYSGNTIYF. The CDR3 nucleotides read TGTGCCACCAGCAGAGAGGACTACTCTGGAAACACCATATATTTT.

The chain is built from TRBV29-1 and TRBJ2-1, with 7 bases lining up with TRBD1. J lost 4 bases, V lost 7 bases, and 16 bases had no gene match. CDR1 is SQVTM, CDR2 ANQGSEA, per germline. The CDR3 is made up of 16 amino acids. CDR3 sequence reads: CSATGTAGKRYNEQFF. The CDR3 bases are TGCAGCGCCACGGGGACAGCCGGGAAGAGATACAATGAGCAGTTCTTC.

The rearrangement links TRBV30 to TRBJ2-1, with 10 bases identical to TRBD2. Germline CDR1 GTSNPN, CDR2 SVGIG (reference sequence). V dropped 6 bases and J dropped 8; count of bases not matched to a gene: 10. The CDR3 length is 14 residues. Here the CDR3 reads CACKLAGQIHEQFF. The CDR3 nucleotides read TGTGCCTGCAAACTAGCGGGACAGATCCATGAGCAGTTCTTC.

The chain links TRBV5-1 to TRBJ1-5; no clear D. The CDR3 runs 14 residues. In germline, CDR1 is SGHRS, CDR2 YFSETQ. Trimming pared 0 bases from V and 8 bases from J, leaving 12 bases between. CDR3 DNA sequence: TGCGCCAGCAGCTTGGTTGAGGGTTCGGAGCCCCAGCATTTT. Protein: CASSLVEGSEPQHF.

The V call is TRBV9, the J call TRBJ2-3, with D possibly being TRBD2 (7 bases). Germline assignment: CDR1 SGDLS and CDR2 YYNGEE. The CDR3 consists of 14 residues. V shed 7 bases and J shed 1 base, with 13 bases lying between them. The CDR3: CASEGGRGTDTQYF. The DNA of the CDR3 is TGTGCCAGCGAGGGGGGGCGGGGCACAGATACGCAGTATTTT.

V gene TRBV6-5 combines with J gene TRBJ2-1, with a possible D match to TRBD2 (5 bases). This CDR3 has 13 residues. V lost 10 bases to trimming and J lost 3 bases, with 13 bases between them. CDR1 is MNHEY, CDR2 SVGAGI, per germline. CDR3 sequence reads: CATGWSNYNEQFF. CDR3 DNA sequence: TGTGCCACGGGATGGTCTAACTACAATGAGCAGTTCTTC.

The chain links TRBV11-2 to TRBJ2-3; D is undetermined. The CDR3 sequence is 12 residues long. Trimming left V 5 bases short and J 6 bases short, with 9 bases between. CDR1 is SGHAT, CDR2 FQNNGV, per germline. CDR3 protein: CASSHGVDTQYF. For the CDR3, the DNA is TGTGCCAGCAGCCACGGAGTCGATACGCAGTATTTT.

V and J are TRBV28 and TRBJ1-2; 9 bases agree with TRBD1. Germline V gene sequence: CDR1 MDHEN, CDR2 SYDVKM. V was pared by 7 bases and J by 4 bases, with 10 bases of the junction left unmatched. CDR3 length equals 15 residues. CDR3 protein: CASTNPPDRGYGYTF. CDR3 DNA: TGTGCCAGCACCAACCCCCCGGACAGGGGCTATGGCTACACCTTC.

The CDR3 region has the DNA TGTGCCAGCAGCTTAGAGTCCAGGGGTGAAGCTTTCTTT. Residues: CASSLESRGEAFF. V is TRBV11-2 and J is TRBJ1-1; D is possibly TRBD1 (6 bases). In germline, CDR1 is SGHAT, CDR2 FQNNGV. The CDR3 extends over 13 amino acids. The V end was cut by 0 bases, the J end by 7 bases, with 9 bases between. The full variable domain, in which reference TRBV11-2 and TRBJ1-1 provide the parts outside the CDR3, is EAGVAQSPRYKIIEKRQSVAFWCNPISGHATLYWYQQILGQGPKLLIQFQNNGVVDDSQLPKDRFSAERLKGVDSTLKIQPAKLEDSAVYLCASSLESRGEAFFGQGTRLTVV.

V and J are TRBV5-1 and TRBJ1-1; D unresolved. The V end was cut by 0 bases, the J end by 6 bases, with 12 bases between. The germline gives CDR1 SGHRS, CDR2 YFSETQ. CDR3 size: 14 residues. CDR3 nucleotide sequence: TGCGCCAGCAGCTTGGCCGGCGGAGGCTCTGAAGCTTTCTTT. Translation: CASSLAGGGSEAFF.

This clone was counted a single time. This chain joins TRBV28 and TRBJ1-2, with D possibly TRBD1 on 5 matching bases. The CDR3 length is 13 residues. The V and J ends lost 6 bases and 8 bases respectively, with 16 bases between them. From germline, CDR1 is MDHEN and CDR2 SYDVKM. DNA for the CDR3: TGTGCCAGCAGCATTACGGGGAGGGACGGCTACACCTTC. Protein sequence: CASSITGRDGYTF.

This sequence joins TRBV9 and TRBJ1-5; the D gene is possibly TRBD1 (6 bases). V was trimmed by 3 bases and J by 0 bases, leaving 16 bases between them. This CDR3 spans 17 amino acids. Germline CDR1 reads SGDLS; CDR2 reads YYNGEE. This chain's CDR3 is CASSAGAQTYSNQPQHF. Here the CDR3 DNA reads TGTGCCAGCAGCGCAGGGGCCCAGACTTATAGCAATCAGCCCCAGCATTTT.

The rearrangement uses TRBV7-6 and TRBJ2-6; 9 positions match TRBD1. V lost 1 base and J lost 4; bases outside the gene matches: 11. This CDR3 has 19 amino acids. Per germline, CDR1 SGHVS and CDR2 FNYEAQ. CDR3 coding DNA: TGTGCCAGCAGCTTAGTATATAGGACAGGGGCTCTCGGGGCCAACGTCCTGACTTTC. Translated, it gives CASSLVYRTGALGANVLTF. Using reference TRBV7-6 and TRBJ2-6 for the parts outside the CDR3, the full variable domain is GAGVSQSPRYKVTKRGQDVALRCDPISGHVSLYWYRQALGQGPEFLTYFNYEAQQDKSGLPNDRFSAERPEGSISTLTIQRTEQRDSAMYRCASSLVYRTGALGANVLTFGAGSRLTVL.

This chain uses TRBV6-5 with TRBJ1-3; 8 bases agree with TRBD1. Germline CDR1 and CDR2: MNHEY and SVGAGI. The V gene end was trimmed by 5 bases and the J gene end by 0 bases; junction bases not matched to a gene: 3. The CDR3 is made up of 15 amino acids. The CDR3 is CASSPGTGSGNTIYF. CDR3 bases: TGTGCCAGCAGTCCGGGGACAGGCTCTGGAAACACCATATATTTT.

This chain joins TRBV28 and TRBJ1-3; 7 bases map to TRBD1. V lost 4 bases to trimming and J lost 4 bases; unmatched junction nucleotides: 7. Germline lookup yields CDR1 MDHEN and CDR2 SYDVKM. The CDR3 covers 15 residues. The CDR3 loop reads CASSSQQGSGNTIYF. The DNA for the CDR3 is TGTGCCAGCAGTTCCCAACAGGGGTCCGGAAACACCATATATTTT. Drawing the rest from reference TRBV28 and TRBJ1-3, the complete variable domain is DVKVTQSSRYLVKRTGEKVFLECVQDMDHENMFWYRQDPGLGLRLIYFSYDVKMKEKGDIPEGYSVSREKKERFSLILESASTNQTSMYLCASSSQQGSGNTIYFGEGSWLTVV.

The V gene is TRBV27, the J gene TRBJ1-3; TRBD1 matches 10 bases. J gave up 7 bases and V 6 bases, and 3 bases lay outside the gene matches. The CDR3 extends over 13 amino acids. Germline V lookup: CDR1 MNHEY, CDR2 SMNVEV (reference sequence). CDR3 protein: CASRGQGKNTIYF. CDR3 in DNA: TGTGCCAGCAGGGGACAGGGGAAGAACACCATATATTTT.

The V and J genes are TRBV5-8 and TRBJ1-5; 7 nucleotides agree with TRBD1. Germline CDR1 reads SGHTS; CDR2 reads YDEGEE. This CDR3 is 17 amino acids long. The ends lost 2 bases at V and 0 bases at J; junction bases unmatched: 8. This chain's CDR3 is CASSFDQGGSSNQPQHF. The CDR3 bases are TGTGCCAGCAGCTTCGATCAGGGGGGCTCTAGCAATCAGCCCCAGCATTTT. The full variable domain, its missing parts supplied by reference TRBV5-8 and TRBJ1-5, is EAGVTQSPTHLIKTRGQQATLRCSPISGHTSVYWYQQALGLGLQFLLWYDEGEERNRGNFPPRFSGRQFPNYSSELNVNALELEDSALYLCASSFDQGGSSNQPQHFGDGTRLSIL.

J is TRBJ2-3 and V is TRBV18; 8 nucleotides align to TRBD1. The germline gives CDR1 KGHSH, CDR2 LQKENI. The CDR3 runs 16 residues. The ends lost 4 bases at V and 2 bases at J; junction bases unmatched: 8. CDR3 nucleotides: TGTGCCAGCTCACGACCGGGACAGGCCAACACAGATACGCAGTATTTT. This gives the protein CASSRPGQANTDTQYF. The full variable domain, rest sourced from reference TRBV18 and TRBJ2-3, is NAGVMQNPRHLVRRRGQEARLRCSPMKGHSHVYWYRQLPEEGLKFMVYLQKENIIDESGMPKERFSAEFPKEGPSILRIQQVVRGDSAAYFCASSRPGQANTDTQYFGPGTRLTVL.

The chain combines TRBV6-5 with TRBJ2-7; D might be TRBD1 (6 bases). V was clipped by 5 bases and J by 3 bases, with 8 bases between them. Germline assignment: CDR1 MNHEY and CDR2 SVGAGI. CDR3 length: 12 residues. CDR3 in amino acids: CASSRQDYEQYF. Here the CDR3 DNA reads TGTGCCAGCAGTAGACAGGACTACGAGCAGTACTTC.